These 15 T cell receptor beta chains came from one sample sequenced in a study of blood T cell repertoires in COVID-19. Here immunoSEQ multiplex PCR was the method, and the copy in TCRdb shows in-frame clones only, minus some. The data show 200,000 or so clones, with about 80% seen just once and around 7% held by the top ten. The source material was PBMCs or T cells enriched from blood (not recorded which). The receptors shown here come from a man aged 35 to 55 who had recovered from COVID-19.

The rearrangement uses TRBV12-3 or TRBV12-4 and TRBJ1-3; D not resolved. Deletions cut 3 bases from V and 6 bases from J, with 3 bases between. The CDR3 totals 11 residues. The CDR3 loop is CASSFLNTIYF. CDR3 bases: TGTGCCAGCAGTTTCTTAAACACCATATATTTT.

The rearrangement joins TRBV7-2 to TRBJ2-7; 8 bases match TRBD1. Germline assignment: CDR1 SGHTA and CDR2 FQGNSA. This CDR3 comprises 14 residues. V was pared by 5 bases and J by 0 bases, with 3 bases of the junction left unmatched. The CDR3 region is CASSRDRYSYEQYF. For the CDR3, the DNA is TGTGCCAGCAGCCGGGACAGGTACTCCTACGAGCAGTACTTC.

The chain uses TRBV12-3 or TRBV12-4 and TRBJ2-7; D unclear. The CDR3 runs to 13 residues. V dropped 5 bases and J dropped 1 base, with 9 bases sitting between them. CDR3 DNA: TGTGCCAGCAGTCTTAGAGAGTCCTACGAGCAGTACTTC. It encodes CASSLRESYEQYF.

The rearrangement joins TRBV28 to TRBJ1-1, with D perhaps TRBD1 (6 bases). The germline gives CDR1 MDHEN, CDR2 SYDVKM. This CDR3 region has 12 residues. V lost 4 bases, J lost 6 bases, and 9 bases lay in between. The DNA for the CDR3 is TGTGCCAGCAGTTGGACAGCTTCTGAAGCTTTCTTT. The encoded protein is CASSWTASEAFF.

CDR3 bases: TGTGCCTGGAGTGTGGCTAGTTCCCAAGAGACCCAGTACTTC. Protein product: CAWSVASSQETQYF. The chain recombines TRBV30 with TRBJ2-5; D is uncertain. CDR3 length: 14 amino acids. V gave up 0 bases and J gave up 1 base, with 9 bases separating them. Germline CDR1 GTSNPN, CDR2 SVGIG (reference sequence).

This clone was seen a handful of times. This chain uses TRBV19 with TRBJ2-7, with 8 bases matching TRBD2. Germline lookup yields CDR1 LNHDA and CDR2 SQIVND (reference sequence). This CDR3 is 15 amino acids long. Unmatched junction bases numbered 5, after V lost 1 base and J lost 3 bases. In DNA form, the CDR3 reads TGTGCCAGTAGTATAGTCGGAGCGGGGGACTACGAGCAGTACTTC. This gives the protein CASSIVGAGDYEQYF.

The genes are TRBV4-1 and TRBJ1-5; TRBD1 agrees at 11 bases. Germline V gene data show CDR1 as MGHRA and CDR2 as YSYEKL. With 0 bases clipped from V and 7 bases from J, the junction kept 8 bases outside the gene matches. This CDR3 contains 17 residues. In nucleotides, the CDR3 is TGCGCCAGCAGCCAAGATAAGTATGGGACAGGGGGACAGCCCCAGCATTTT. Translating it yields CASSQDKYGTGGQPQHF.

The chain is built from TRBV4-3 and TRBJ2-3; 12 nucleotides line up with TRBD2. CDR1 and CDR2 from the germline V gene are LGHNA and YSLEER. J was trimmed by 6 bases and V by 0 bases; bases with no gene match: 16. The CDR3 is 20 amino acids. The CDR3 reads CASSQDRYLAGGNLPDTQYF. The CDR3 DNA sequence: TGCGCCAGCAGCCAAGATAGGTACCTAGCGGGGGGGAATCTCCCCGATACGCAGTATTTT.

The table lists this clone with a few counts. The chain employs TRBV28 and TRBJ1-3; D remains unclear. V was cut by 3 bases and J by 1 base, with 10 bases left in between. In germline, CDR1 is MDHEN, CDR2 SYDVKM. The length of the CDR3 is 15 residues. The CDR3 DNA reads as TGTGCCAGCAGTTTGAGGAGGGCGTCTGGAAACACCATATATTTT. Its protein product is CASSLRRASGNTIYF.

The J gene is TRBJ1-3, the V gene TRBV5-4; unclear D gene. The CDR3 totals 15 residues. V gave up 1 base and J gave up 0 bases, with 8 bases separating them. CDR1 and CDR2 from the germline V gene are SGHNT and YYREEE (reference sequence). The CDR3 here is CASSLQQLSGNTIYF. CDR3 nucleotides: TGTGCCAGCAGCTTGCAACAGCTCTCTGGAAACACCATATATTTT.

The rearrangement joins TRBV5-4 to TRBJ1-2, with TRBD1 matching over 12 bases. The germline CDR1 and CDR2 sequences are SGHNT and YYREEE (reference sequence). The CDR3 runs to 16 residues. Trimming cost V 3 bases and J 5 bases; bases outside gene matches: 8. The CDR3 DNA sequence: TGTGCCAGCAGCTCCGGGACAGGGGGCATTATGTATGGCTACACCTTC. This gives the protein CASSSGTGGIMYGYTF.

The chain employs TRBV5-1 and TRBJ2-7; the match to TRBD2 covers 9 bases. Germline CDR1 and CDR2: SGHRS and YFSETQ. With V trimmed by 1 base and J by 1 base, 6 bases remained unmatched. The length of the CDR3 is 16 residues. The CDR3, as DNA: TGCGCCAGCAGCTTGAGTCCTAGCGGGGTATCCTACGAGCAGTACTTC. Protein sequence: CASSLSPSGVSYEQYF.

V gene TRBV6-2 or TRBV6-3 combines with J gene TRBJ2-3; the D gene is possibly TRBD2 (5 bases). V lost 4 bases, J lost 2 bases, and 13 bases lay in between. This CDR3 comprises 15 residues. Looked up from germline, CDR1 is MNHEY and CDR2 is SVGEGT. The CDR3 nucleotides read TGTGCCAGCAGTTTGGGAGCGCCTACCACAGATACGCAGTATTTT. Translating it yields CASSLGAPTTDTQYF.

The rearrangement links TRBV28 to TRBJ2-2; TRBD2 agrees at 10 bases. CDR1 MDHEN and CDR2 SYDVKM come from the germline V gene. The ends lost 2 bases at V and 11 bases at J; junction bases unmatched: 5. CDR3 size: 14 residues. The CDR3 region has the DNA TGTGCCAGCAGTTTAGTAGCGGGGGGCCCCGAGCTGTTTTTT. It translates to CASSLVAGGPELFF.

V is TRBV6-5 and J is TRBJ1-1, with 9 bases that match TRBD1. The CDR3 covers 14 residues. Germline assignment: CDR1 MNHEY and CDR2 SVGAGI. V was clipped by 6 bases and J by 5 bases; unmatched bases: 7. In DNA form, the CDR3 reads TGTGCCAGCAGAAGCCAGACAGGGGGAACTGAAGCTTTCTTT. This sequence encodes CASRSQTGGTEAFF.